These 21 T cell receptor beta chains came from one sample sequenced in a study of T cell responses to AZD1222 COVID-19 vaccine. TCRdb's copy holds only in-frame clones and misses some; the assay was immunoSEQ multiplex PCR. The data contain 70,000 to 85,000 clones, roughly 82% of them seen just once; the ten biggest clones take up 2.9%. This sample comprised peripheral blood, obtained on day 0 of AZD1222 vaccination. These receptor sequences come from an adult in good health.

This rearrangement joins TRBV5-4 to TRBJ1-2; D is undetermined. Trimming removed 2 bases from V and 4 bases from J, with 15 bases in between. The CDR3 is 15 amino acids. Germline CDR1 is SGHNT and CDR2 is YYREEE (reference sequence). In DNA form, the CDR3 reads TGTGCCAGCAGCTTTGAGGCTTCCAGCTCCTATGGCTACACCTTC. Its translation: CASSFEASSSYGYTF.

The CDR3 is CASSLLGLAGGELFF. CDR3 DNA sequence: TGTGCCAGCAGCTTACTGGGACTAGCGGGAGGGGAGCTGTTTTTT. The rearrangement joins TRBV7-2 to TRBJ2-2; 13 bases align to TRBD2. With 2 bases clipped from V and 8 bases from J, the junction kept 2 bases outside the gene matches. The CDR3 totals 15 residues. CDR1 and CDR2 (germline): SGHTA, FQGNSA.

The chain combines TRBV30 with TRBJ1-4, with no clear D. The CDR3 spans 14 residues. CDR1 is GTSNPN, CDR2 SVGIG, per germline (reference sequence). V shed 0 bases and J shed 4 bases, with 9 bases lying between them. The CDR3 DNA sequence: TGTGCCTGGAGTGTACGTGGACTTAATGAAAAACTGTTTTTT. Translation: CAWSVRGLNEKLFF.

The rearrangement links TRBV7-6 to TRBJ2-2, with D possibly being TRBD1 or TRBD2 (5 bases each). The CDR3 covers 17 residues. Per the germline V gene, CDR1 is SGHVS and CDR2 is FNYEAQ. Trimming pared 4 bases from V and 1 base from J, leaving 16 bases between. CDR3 DNA: TGTGCCAGCAGCTCGTTTAGGGGACGACAGAACACCGGGGAGCTGTTTTTT. Protein: CASSSFRGRQNTGELFF.

The J gene is TRBJ2-7, the V gene TRBV5-8; D ambiguous. Trimming removed 2 bases at V and 2 bases at J, with 14 bases between. The CDR3 totals 15 residues. The germline V gene has CDR1 SGHTS and CDR2 YDEGEE. CDR3 sequence (DNA): TGTGCCAGCAGCTTTTGGGAAGAAGGACCCTACGAGCAGTACTTC. Translated: CASSFWEEGPYEQYF.

This clone was found once. The chain is built from TRBV4-3 and TRBJ2-3, with 7 bases that match TRBD1. Germline CDR1 is LGHNA and CDR2 is YSLEER. This CDR3 is 14 amino acids long. V was pared by 0 bases and J by 5 bases, with 2 bases of the junction left unmatched. The CDR3 DNA reads TGCGCCAGCAGCCAAGAACAGGGGAGAGATACGCAGTATTTT. Translating gives CASSQEQGRDTQYF.

This clone was picked up one time. CDR3 sequence: CASSLTPLGRAAYPYGYTF. The CDR3 bases are TGTGCCAGCAGCTTAACACCGTTGGGTCGAGCTGCCTATCCCTATGGCTACACCTTC. This chain connects TRBV7-3 to TRBJ1-2, with D uncertain. Trimming stripped 0 bases from V and 4 bases from J, with 24 bases between. This CDR3 is 19 amino acids long. Germline-derived CDR1 and CDR2 are SGHTA and FQGTGA.

This chain links TRBV27 with TRBJ1-2; weak D call: TRBD1 (5 bases). Germline assignment: CDR1 MNHEY and CDR2 SMNVEV (reference sequence). CDR3 length: 15 residues. Trimming left V 0 bases short and J 4 bases short, with 12 bases between. CDR3 sequence reads: CASSLSPGQSYGYTF. The CDR3 DNA reads as TGTGCCAGCAGTTTATCGCCCGGACAAAGCTATGGCTACACCTTC.

The chain recombines TRBV18 with TRBJ2-7; D is perhaps TRBD2 (6 bases). Between the trimmed V and J ends, which lost 0 bases and 7 bases, there was a span of 13 bases. Germline V gene data show CDR1 as KGHSH and CDR2 as LQKENI. This CDR3 is built from 14 residues. The CDR3 bases are TGTGCCAGCTCACCACCAAGCGGGCGAGGGGAGCAGTACTTC. Residues: CASSPPSGRGEQYF.

This clone showed up just a few times. The rearrangement uses TRBV6-5 and TRBJ1-6; the D is unclear. Germline CDR1 MNHEY, CDR2 SVGAGI. V gave up 4 bases and J gave up 6 bases, with 13 bases separating them. This CDR3 comprises 15 residues. The CDR3 is CASSFRRSSNSPLHF. Written as DNA, the CDR3 is TGTGCCAGCAGTTTCCGACGGTCTAGTAATTCACCCCTCCACTTT.

This chain links TRBV3-1 (or the pseudogene TRBV3-2) with TRBJ2-1; 7 bases are a match to TRBD2. The V gene's germline CDR1 is LGHDT and CDR2 YNNKEL (reference sequence). V was pared by 3 bases and J by 6 bases, with 11 bases of the junction left unmatched. This CDR3 has 16 amino acids. CDR3 protein: CASSQKAGVLANEQFF. The DNA for the CDR3 is TGTGCCAGCAGCCAGAAGGCGGGAGTATTGGCCAATGAGCAGTTCTTC.

This clone was recorded only once. This chain links TRBV9 with TRBJ1-4; TRBD1 aligns across 10 bases. The CDR3 totals 16 residues. Losses at the gene ends were 3 bases for V and 2 bases for J; bases not matched to a gene: 4. Per the germline V gene, CDR1 is SGDLS and CDR2 is YYNGEE. CDR3 in DNA: TGTGCCAGCAGCGGTGACAGGGGGCTGACTAATGAAAAACTGTTTTTT. It codes for CASSGDRGLTNEKLFF.

This clone appeared once. The CDR3 DNA follows: TGTGCCAGCAGCCCCTCGGTATGGGGTAATTCACCCCTCCACTTT. Its translation: CASSPSVWGNSPLHF. The chain couples TRBV3-1 (or the pseudogene TRBV3-2) to TRBJ1-6; D unclear. CDR1 is LGHDT and CDR2 is YNNKEL in the germline V gene (reference sequence). This CDR3 region has 15 residues. V was pared by 4 bases and J by 6 bases, with 13 bases between.

This chain links TRBV5-1 with TRBJ1-1; 7 nucleotides agree with TRBD1. The CDR3 totals 13 residues. Germline CDR1 and CDR2: SGHRS and YFSETQ. J lost 8 bases, V lost 4 bases, and 8 bases had no gene match. For the CDR3, the DNA is TGCGCCAGCAGCGAGACAGGGAGGGGGGAAGCTTTCTTT. Translating it yields CASSETGRGEAFF.

There are a few counts of this clone. The rearrangement joins TRBV27 to TRBJ2-3; maybe TRBD1 (6 bases). The CDR3 runs 15 residues. V lost 3 bases and J 1 base, leaving 11 bases between the germline ends. Germline V CDR1 and CDR2: MNHEY, SMNVEV (reference sequence). The CDR3 DNA is TGTGCCAGCAGTTTGGGGGCCCACGGCACAGATACGCAGTATTTT. It specifies CASSLGAHGTDTQYF.

The gene calls are TRBV14 and TRBJ1-1; D call uncertain. The CDR3 spans 13 residues. CDR1 is SGHDN, CDR2 FVKESK, per germline. Trimming shortened V by 1 base and J by 1 base, and 4 bases separated the two germline ends. The CDR3 sequence is CASSQGGNTEAFF. CDR3 nucleotide sequence: TGTGCCAGCAGCCAAGGGGGGAACACTGAAGCTTTCTTT.

The chain combines TRBV5-1 with TRBJ2-7; 9 bases are shared with TRBD2. From germline, CDR1 is SGHRS and CDR2 YFSETQ. Unmatched junction bases numbered 15, after V lost 4 bases and J lost 7 bases. This CDR3 is built from 16 residues. In DNA, the CDR3 is TGCGCCAGCAGCGTGACTAGCGGAGTGGTTTCGGGGGAGCAGTACTTC. It is translated as CASSVTSGVVSGEQYF.

The V and J genes are TRBV19 and TRBJ1-1; unclear D gene. Deletions cut 3 bases from V and 3 bases from J, with 11 bases between. The CDR3 runs 14 residues. The germline V gene has CDR1 LNHDA and CDR2 SQIVND (reference sequence). The CDR3 sequence is CASSIGQAYTEAFF. The CDR3 nucleotides are TGTGCCAGTAGTATTGGGCAGGCTTACACTGAAGCTTTCTTT. Drawing the rest from reference TRBV19 and TRBJ1-1, the complete variable domain is DGGITQSPKYLFRKEGQNVTLSCEQNLNHDAMYWYRQDPGQGLRLIYYSQIVNDFQKGDIAEGYSVSREKKESFPLTVTSAQKNPTAFYLCASSIGQAYTEAFFGQGTRLTVV.

The V call is TRBV4-1, the J call TRBJ1-2, with D maybe TRBD1 (6 bases). V lost 1 base and J 2 bases, leaving 11 bases between the germline ends. This CDR3 has 15 residues. The germline V gene encodes CDR1 MGHRA and CDR2 YSYEKL. In DNA form, the CDR3 reads TGCGCCAGCAGCCAAGTGGTGAGGGGGAACTATGGCTACACCTTC. Its translation: CASSQVVRGNYGYTF.

This chain connects TRBV6-5 to TRBJ1-1; a possible D gene is TRBD1 (5 bases). V was pared by 2 bases and J by 4 bases, with 11 bases between. The CDR3 has 14 residues. The V gene's germline CDR1 is MNHEY and CDR2 SVGAGI. CDR3 in DNA: TGTGCCAGCAGTTACCGTGAGGGGATCACTGAAGCTTTCTTT. This translates into CASSYREGITEAFF.

The chain combines TRBV20-1 with TRBJ2-7; 7 bases align to TRBD1. CDR1 is DFQATT, CDR2 SNEGSKA, per germline (reference sequence). Unmatched junction bases numbered 11, after V lost 3 bases and J lost 6 bases. This CDR3 comprises 14 residues. This CDR3 reads CSASTPNRGSEQYF. CDR3 sequence (DNA): TGCAGTGCTAGTACCCCAAACAGGGGCTCCGAGCAGTACTTC.